This TCR beta chain comes out of a study of OX40 agonist ivuxolimab in advanced cancers. The CDR3 loop spans 13 amino acids. Trimming pared 4 bases from V and 7 bases from J, leaving 10 bases between. Germline CDR1 LNHDA, CDR2 SQIVND (reference sequence). Sequencing used immunoSEQ multiplex PCR; TCRdb keeps in-frame clones, though not all of them. The sample lists about 73,000 clones, approximately 89% seen once, with approximately 0.7% in the top ten. The study's findings and limits: Among the lowest peripheral clonal expansion occurred in 0.1-3.0 mg/kg partial responders. Nonresponders included some who also had low normalized T-cell clonal expansion.

This clone was detected only once. Its antigen is currently unknown. V gene TRBV19 combines with J gene TRBJ1-4; D is perhaps TRBD1 (5 bases). The clonotype was recovered from an adult with an advanced solid tumor such as melanoma, head and neck, liver or kidney cancer. The sample was CD4+ or CD8+ T cells sorted from blood, taken in a trial of the OX40 agonist ivuxolimab. This chain's CDR3 is CASSTPGSEKLFF. The CDR3 coding sequence is TGTGCCAGTAGTACCCCAGGGAGTGAAAAACTGTTTTTT.